This T cell receptor (beta chain) was identified during a study of T-cell memory formation after mild COVID-19. TCRdb analysed the 5' RACE reads with MiXCR anew, one entry per CDR3 protein. The sample carries roughly 400,000 distinct CDR3 sequences, about a sixth recorded once. This clonotype was detected only a few times. Antigen: not known. V shed 4 bases and J shed 10 bases, with 17 bases lying between them. Germline V gene lookup returns CDR1 SGHTA and CDR2 FQGNSA. The CDR3 consists of 15 residues. Study results and limitations: Cross-reactive memory apparently joined, as some responding clones appeared in pre-infection memory.

Sample: PBMCs or a T cell subset sorted from them (not recorded which). V is TRBV7-2 and J is TRBJ1-6, with TRBD1 as a possible D gene (6 bases). The clonotype comes from a man younger than 35 who had mild COVID-19 (a few samples of this study predate the infection). Cell type and time point are not known. CDR3 nucleotides: TGTGCCAGCAGCTCCAGCCGCCACGGGGGCTCACCCCTCCACTTT. This gives the protein CASSSSRHGGSPLHF. Complete variable domain (other parts from reference TRBV7-2 and TRBJ1-6): GAGVSQSPSNKVTEKGKDVELRCDPISGHTALYWYRQSLGQGLEFLIYFQGNSAPDKSGLPSDRFSAERTGGSVSTLTIQRTQQEDSAVYLCASSSSRHGGSPLHFGNGTRLTVT.